This T cell receptor (beta chain) emerged from a study of cytomegalovirus exposure and HLA in healthy donors. Turning to the study itself: Unique TCRs numbering around 85 million, obtained from HLA-typed donors, made up an early data release.

60 Vbeta and 13 Jbeta primers were used in PCR. Generated by immunoSEQ multiplex PCR, the TCRdb table keeps only in-frame clones and is missing some. The repertoire consists of around 180,000 clones, with more than 60% occurring once and the leading ten covering about 1.5%. Findings of the study overall: Data from an earlier analysis indicated that most TCR beta V segments were productive either about 90% or about 30% of the time.

Trimming stripped 5 bases from V and 0 bases from J, with 14 bases between. The germline CDR1 and CDR2 sequences are LNHDA and SQIVND (reference sequence). This CDR3 contains 15 residues. Points on this clone: What it binds is unknown.

The sample was PBMCs. The receptor comes from a woman aged 25 to 39 in good health and CMV-seropositive. The V gene is TRBV19, the J gene TRBJ2-7; TRBD2 might be the D (6 bases). CDR3 amino acids: CASSYSGVDSYEQYF. The CDR3, as DNA: TGTGCCAGTAGTTATAGCGGTGTAGACTCCTACGAGCAGTACTTC.